This T cell receptor beta chain comes out of a study of cytomegalovirus exposure and HLA in healthy donors (dated by TCRdb to 2016 to 2017). With regard to the full study: According to an earlier analysis of 550 to 700 of the donors, about 190 million T cells yielded over 100 million unique TCR beta sequences and 276 Gb of sequence data. An early release covering 550 to 700 HLA-typed donors comprised about 310 gigabases of sequencing data and some 79 million unique TCR sequences. The genetic ancestry cluster associated with self-reported Caucasian donors included 65% to 90% of the roughly 380 genotyped donors. The study aimed to test whether signatures of past pathogen exposure could be identified by cataloging public T cell receptors. Using immunosequencing, the study profiled T cell repertoires from 640 or so subjects and related those repertoires to cytomegalovirus serostatus. A separate validation cohort of about 110 different subjects was used in addition to the roughly 700-subject first cohort. High-throughput TCR immunosequencing, statistical association of individual TCRs with disease status, and machine learning were combined to predict cytomegalovirus infection status. A later analysis re-examined previously published TCR beta repertoires from several hundred donors and added high-resolution HLA genotyping to investigate patterns of TCR occurrence. Rather than drawing on any new phenotypic data, the later analysis identified candidate immune exposures from TCR beta sequences and the way those sequences occurred across donors. In an earlier analysis of roughly 540 of the donors, high-throughput TCR beta sequencing was used to judge whether each TCR beta V gene segment behaved as functional or pseudogenic. Donor age, sex, ethnicity and CMV serostatus were collected together with the repertoire data. A later genetic analysis used genome-wide SNP genotypes for about 55% of the 666 donors, treating that subset as a discovery cohort. Every repertoire in the discovery cohort had been generated on one and the same sequencing platform. HLA typing included class I and class II loci at four-digit resolution. Typing coverage varied by locus: about 620-640 donors for A, B, C, DRB1 and DQB1; more than 500 for DQA1; over 600 for DPA1; roughly 450 for DPB1. Because of strong linkage in the cohort, roughly five DR-DQ haplotypes were treated as single units for association and clustering. Among roughly 400 genotyped donors of the cohort, an average of roughly 230,000 unique TCR beta nucleotide sequences was sequenced per donor, of which 15% to 20% were non-productive. Overall study outcomes, separate from this receptor: V-gene and J-gene trimming of TCR beta chains was associated with a missense DCLRE1C variant in a later genetic analysis, and the association was replicated in an independent cohort. A total of about 150 TCR beta chains were listed by the study as associated with cytomegalovirus. A later analysis associated some 17,000 TCR beta sequences with specific HLA alleles at a false discovery rate of 0.05. An earlier analysis of 450 to 750 of the donors showed that most TCR beta V segments appeared in productive rearrangements either about 87% or about 30% of the time, which broadly matched IMGT annotations. Strong co-occurrence of HLA alleles, especially DR and DQ, made assigning TCR associations to individual alleles difficult. Most TCR sequences were observed very rarely across donors, whereas some public TCRs were present in many individuals. Some IMGT-functional V segments, including TRBV6-2 and TRBV6-3, could not be distinguished by the 87-base-pair reads and were therefore excluded. A further reported finding was that TCR beta sequences accurately predicted the HLA-A and HLA-B alleles for most subjects in the first cohort. The cohort was sequenced for TCR beta chains only, and without alpha or paired-chain data the features that could be detected were limited. In a later analysis, HLA-associated TCR beta chains showed more clonal expansion and lower generation probabilities than non-associated chains that were equally common. A later analysis reported that several top co-occurrence clusters appeared linked to parvovirus B19, influenza, CMV and Epstein-Barr virus. The earlier analysis of approximately 540 of the donors excluded around 17 rarely observed V segments, including chromosome 9 orphons, because counts were too low. A later analysis found that TCR association rates varied across HLA loci, with DRB1 alleles showing the most associated TCRs and HLA-C alleles the fewest. The classifier was reported to diagnose cytomegalovirus status with high specificity and sensitivity in both the original and validation cohorts. In a later genetic analysis, fewer N-insertions in productive TCRs were reported among donors in an Asian-associated ancestry cluster than the roughly 670-donor mean. Sequencing depth was assumed to be roughly uniform across donors in the presence/absence analyses, though that assumption may not hold. Because HLA typing was missing for some donors at each locus, association tests included only the typed subset. The authors suggested that the approach could potentially be extended to other disease states and immunological phenotypes. CMV serostatus was the only immune exposure information available for the cohort. Most CMV-associated TCR beta chains appeared to be HLA-restricted in a later analysis, and the HLA associations seemed to be driven largely by CMV exposure. Three of the identified cytomegalovirus-associated TCR beta chains were confirmed in vitro to be specific for cytomegalovirus antigens. The sequencing pipeline was judged likely to have produced a cluster of highly shared sequence variants as a technical artifact. Linkage disequilibrium might explain the correlated functional status among segregating V segments, but an unknown experimental factor could not be ruled out.

Comment on this clone: This clone's antigen is unknown. Base qualities were left out, and no much larger clone turns up one base away.

Deletion took 6 bases off V and 5 bases off J, with a span of 16 bases between the germline ends. From a lookup of the germline V gene, CDR1 and CDR2 are MNHNS and SASEGT. The CDR3 covers 14 residues, taking in both the cysteine and the phenylalanine. Here the CDR3 DNA is all that survives: 42 bases in frame from base 1. The cohort was made up of 650 to 700 healthy bone marrow donors. All cohort members were sampled while nominally healthy, although unrecorded immune exposures were likely present. The donor was CMV seronegative and belonged to the group of over 300 seronegative cohort members. Every donor gave a peripheral blood sample, and the peripheral blood mononuclear cells from that sample were used for TCR beta sequencing. The Qiagen DNeasy Blood Extraction Kit was used to extract genomic DNA from the blood cell samples. The library was produced with the immunoSEQ multiplex PCR assay. A mixture of 60 forward primers for TCR Vbeta segments and 13 reverse primers for TCR Jbeta segments was used in the multiplex PCR. The CDR3 region of rearranged TCR beta genes was amplified from genomic DNA with a multiplex PCR assay. Amplified TCR beta libraries were sequenced as 87-base-pair reads on the Illumina HiSeq System. The paper's processing steps were these. A later analysis counted some 80 million unique TCR beta chains across the 550 to 800 repertoires, and 10 million to 11 million of these chains were shared by at least two donors. Raw reads were error-corrected and collapsed into unique sequences with a nearest-neighbor algorithm that merged closely related sequences to remove PCR and sequencing errors. CDR3 sequences were aligned to IMGT reference sequences to assign V, D and J gene segments. For a sequence to be retained, a match of at least six nucleotides was required to both a V gene segment and a J gene segment. Rearrangements were called productive when the CDR3 lacked stop codons and stayed in frame with V and J; all others were non-productive. Following IMGT convention, CDR3 was defined as the stretch from the second conserved V-encoded cysteine up to the conserved J-encoded phenylalanine. The earlier analysis of fewer than 750 of the donors excluded sequences that lacked an unambiguous match to a single V gene segment. In an earlier analysis of a few hundred of the donors, V segments were called functional above 56.7% productive rearrangements and were called segregating when the between-donor standard deviation exceeded 5%. A statistical classification framework was built to diagnose cytomegalovirus status from the catalog of TCR beta chain sequences. V and J gene assignment, in a later analysis, came from comparing TCR nucleotide sequences with IMGT/GENE-DB human TR gene sequences. A later analysis assigned CDR3 sequences and most-parsimonious VDJ recombination scenarios with the TCRdist pipeline. In a later analysis, every TCR beta chain was defined by the combination of its CDR3 amino acid sequence and its V-gene family, and reads without a unique V-gene family were dropped. A later analysis removed 592 highly shared, low-generation-probability nucleotide sequences to deal with suspected cross-contamination and a sequencing artifact. In a later analysis, a clonal expansion index was calculated for each public chain from normalized within-repertoire ranks of inferred template counts. Generation probabilities in a later analysis came from a VDJ recombination model fitted to out-of-frame rearrangements, and those results were checked against IGoR. A later analysis scored TCR-TCR, TCR-HLA and TCR-CMV co-occurrence with hypergeometric tests, applying a repertoire-size bias correction to TCR pairs. In a later analysis, false discovery rates were estimated by permuting HLA or CMV assignments 20 times. A later analysis grouped co-occurring TCRs with DBSCAN, adding TCRdist sequence similarity when clustering within HLA-allele-positive subsets. For co-occurrence clustering, repertoires with fewer than 30,000 or more than 120,000 public chains were excluded, along with five repertoires with anomalous nucleotide sharing. The clones in this table, taken by TCRdb from immuneACCESS, are in-frame only. Not every clone is retained; where verified, under half of the shortfall comes from an unresolved V gene, and the cause of the rest is unknown. V and J calls plus clone size are reproduced from that table; the DNA served to infer D and trimming. The sample table lists roughly 190,000 clones, about 79% of them with a count of one. The ten largest make up about 2.3% of the sample.

Sequenced sample: PBMCs. The chain employs TRBV6-1 and TRBJ1-1; the D segment cannot be called with confidence. The source is a woman aged 45-65 years in good health and CMV-seronegative. The bases are TGTGCCAGCAGGAGGGAGGTGGTCTTGACTGAAGCTTTCTTT. This codes for CASRREVVLTEAFF.